There are many counts of the clone carrying this TCR beta chain. The sample belongs to a study of T cells after yellow fever vaccination. Whole-study context: Researchers used SMART-Seq v4 Ultra Low Input to prepare fractions that had low cell numbers. Overall study results and limits: Reappearing after the booster were most of the clones from primary vaccination (almost 97% CD4, 88% CD8). Almost every vaccine-responding clonotype was undetectable in sorted memory subsets on day 0.

V shed 4 bases and J shed 7 bases, with 10 bases lying between them. CDR3 length: 12 amino acids. As TCR cDNA was made by 5'RACE template switching, a universal primer site and UMIs were added. TCRdb redid the calling of the 5' RACE reads with MiXCR, one entry per CDR3 protein. The repertoire holds under 6,000 distinct CDR3 sequences, with 3.5% to 4.5% as singletons. This rearrangement joins TRBV12-3 or TRBV12-4 to TRBJ1-2; D is possibly TRBD1 (5 bases). The receptor's source is a man aged 30 to 45 who received the YFV17D yellow fever vaccine. The input for sequencing was PBMCs, either bulk or a sorted T-cell subset (CD4+, CD8+, memory, or dextramer-sorted; not recorded which), taken 15 days after the yellow fever booster vaccination. This chain's CDR3 is CASSSGTRGYTF. The CDR3 DNA follows: TGTGCCAGCAGTTCAGGGACTCGTGGCTACACCTTC.